The 26 T cell receptor beta chains presented below share a single source sample, sequenced in a study of T cell responses to AZD1222 COVID-19 vaccine. The repertoire was sequenced with immunoSEQ multiplex PCR; TCRdb's copy has only in-frame clones and lacks some. Of 100,000 or so clones listed, roughly nine tenths were seen once; the top ten hold approximately 15%. Specimen: peripheral blood, collected on day 0 of AZD1222 vaccination. These receptors were obtained from an adult in good health.

V usage is TRBV9 and J usage is TRBJ2-3; 7 bases are a match to TRBD1. Unmatched junction bases numbered 12, after V lost 0 bases and J lost 2 bases. The V gene's germline CDR1 is SGDLS and CDR2 YYNGEE. The CDR3 extends over 18 amino acids. CDR3 region: CASSVGVGGDRLTDTQYF. The CDR3 bases are TGTGCCAGCAGCGTAGGGGTTGGTGGGGACAGACTCACAGATACGCAGTATTTT. The whole variable domain, filled in from reference TRBV9 and TRBJ2-3, reads DSGVTQTPKHLITATGQRVTLRCSPRSGDLSVYWYQQSLDQGLQFLIQYYNGEERAKGNILERFSAQQFPDLHSELNLSSLELGDSALYFCASSVGVGGDRLTDTQYFGPGTRLTVL.

The J gene is TRBJ1-2, the V gene TRBV9; the D gene is possibly TRBD1 (5 bases). V shed 4 bases and J shed 5 bases, with 21 bases lying between them. There are 16 residues in the CDR3. The germline V gene encodes CDR1 SGDLS and CDR2 YYNGEE. The chain's CDR3 is CASSPRGVARGYGYTF. CDR3 coding DNA: TGTGCCAGCAGCCCCCGGGGCGTCGCAAGGGGATATGGCTACACCTTC.

The V gene is TRBV6-2 or TRBV6-3, the J gene TRBJ1-1; tentative D call: TRBD1 (5 bases). The V and J ends lost 3 bases and 5 bases respectively, with 16 bases between them. This CDR3 region has 15 residues. CDR1 and CDR2 from the germline V gene are MNHEY and SVGEGT. For the CDR3, the DNA is TGTGCCAGCAGTTATCGTAGGGGTGGGAAAACTGAAGCTTTCTTT. Its protein product is CASSYRRGGKTEAFF.

V gene TRBV3-1 (or the pseudogene TRBV3-2) combines with J gene TRBJ1-1, with D maybe TRBD1 (6 bases). The CDR3 length is 15 residues. The germline V gene has CDR1 LGHDT and CDR2 YNNKEL (reference sequence). The V end was cut by 3 bases, the J end by 6 bases, with 17 bases between. CDR3 DNA: TGTGCCAGCAGCCACTTCGGGGAGGGGGGCGCTGAAGCTTTCTTT. This codes for CASSHFGEGGAEAFF.

The rearrangement uses TRBV28 and TRBJ2-7; TRBD2 might be the D (5 bases). CDR1 is MDHEN and CDR2 is SYDVKM in the germline V gene. V dropped 7 bases and J dropped 5 bases, with 18 bases sitting between them. The CDR3 runs 14 residues. CDR3 amino acids: CASKGSGSRHEQYF. The CDR3 DNA sequence: TGTGCCAGCAAAGGGTCGGGGAGCCGTCACGAGCAGTACTTC.

This clone has just one count. The CDR3 DNA sequence: TGTGCCAGCACCCTCGGGACAGGGTGGGGCTCCGAGCAGTACTTC. This sequence encodes CASTLGTGWGSEQYF. The chain joins TRBV6-5 to TRBJ2-7, with 9 bases aligning to TRBD1. V shed 7 bases, J shed 6 bases, and the junction held 13 bases outside the gene matches. CDR3 length: 15 amino acids. The germline gives CDR1 MNHEY, CDR2 SVGAGI.

The J gene is TRBJ1-1, the V gene TRBV19; D is unclear. Trimming removed 9 bases from V and 1 base from J, with 12 bases in between. The CDR3 is 13 residues long. CDR1 is LNHDA, CDR2 SQIVND, per germline (reference sequence). This CDR3 is CASEEDGNTEAFF. DNA of the CDR3: TGTGCCAGCGAGGAGGACGGGAACACTGAAGCTTTCTTT.

This chain connects TRBV4-2 to TRBJ2-7, with D possibly TRBD2 on 6 matching bases. Trimming removed 1 base at V and 7 bases at J, with 20 bases between. CDR3 size: 16 residues. CDR1 is LGHNA and CDR2 is YNFKEQ in the germline V gene. DNA for the CDR3: TGTGCCAGCAGCCAAGGATGGGGGACTGCGCCCTCTGAGCAGTACTTC. The encoded protein is CASSQGWGTAPSEQYF.

The rearrangement links TRBV27 to TRBJ2-2, with D uncertain. Germline lookup yields CDR1 MNHEY and CDR2 SMNVEV (reference sequence). Trimming took off 2 bases at V and 3 bases at J, with 7 bases between the two ends. This CDR3 has 14 residues. CDR3 sequence reads: CASSLKRDTGELFF. CDR3 sequence (DNA): TGTGCCAGCAGTTTAAAAAGGGACACCGGGGAGCTGTTTTTT.

This clone has a single count. The chain is built from TRBV27 and TRBJ1-1; the D gene is possibly TRBD1 (6 bases). V lost 5 bases and J lost 5, with 18 bases in between. CDR3 size: 15 residues. The germline CDR1 and CDR2 sequences are MNHEY and SMNVEV (reference sequence). The CDR3 region is CASSILGGRGTEAFF. CDR3 DNA sequence: TGTGCCAGCAGTATCCTGGGGGGGCGCGGGACTGAAGCTTTCTTT.

J is TRBJ1-5 and V is TRBV6-5; D not certain. CDR3 length: 13 amino acids. Germline V gives CDR1 MNHEY, CDR2 SVGAGI. The V end lost 2 bases, the J end lost 5 bases, and 7 bases lay between the germline ends. The CDR3 loop reads CASSYGPYQPQHF. Here the CDR3 DNA reads TGTGCCAGCAGTTACGGGCCCTATCAGCCCCAGCATTTT.

The chain recombines TRBV19 with TRBJ1-5; maybe TRBD1 (5 bases). The germline V gene has CDR1 LNHDA and CDR2 SQIVND (reference sequence). Between the trimmed V and J ends, which lost 3 bases and 2 bases, there was a span of 8 bases. The CDR3 is made up of 14 amino acids. CDR3 sequence: CASSISRGNQPQHF. DNA of the CDR3: TGTGCCAGTAGTATTTCCAGGGGCAATCAGCCCCAGCATTTT.

The V and J genes are TRBV6-1 and TRBJ1-5; no reliable D call. Germline V gives CDR1 MNHNS, CDR2 SASEGT. Trimming took 1 base from V and 2 from J, leaving 6 bases between them. The CDR3 totals 14 residues. The CDR3 region has the DNA TGTGCCAGCAGTGAAGTCGGTGGCAATCAGCCCCAGCATTTT. Translation: CASSEVGGNQPQHF.

The V call is TRBV12-3 or TRBV12-4, the J call TRBJ2-5, with unresolved D. CDR3 length: 12 amino acids. V was cut by 2 bases and J by 1 base, with 2 bases left in between. CDR3 in DNA: TGTGCCAGCAGTTTATCCCAAGAGACCCAGTACTTC. This encodes CASSLSQETQYF.

The genes are TRBV20-1 and TRBJ1-1, with a weak D call TRBD1 (6 bases). V was trimmed by 3 bases and J by 0 bases, leaving 11 bases between them. Germline loops: CDR1 DFQATT, CDR2 SNEGSKA (reference sequence). The CDR3 has 14 residues. In DNA form, the CDR3 reads TGCAGTGCTAGTCGACAGGTGTTGAACACTGAAGCTTTCTTT. Translating gives CSASRQVLNTEAFF.

This chain connects TRBV20-1 to TRBJ1-4; D ambiguous. Germline V gene lookup returns CDR1 DFQATT and CDR2 SNEGSKA (reference sequence). The V end lost 3 bases, the J end lost 8 bases, and 19 bases lay between the germline ends. The CDR3 extends over 15 amino acids. CDR3 nucleotides: TGCAGTGCTAGTGACCCTTCACGGGATCAGGAAAAACTGTTTTTT. It codes for CSASDPSRDQEKLFF.

This chain connects TRBV2 to TRBJ2-3, with a tentative D call TRBD2 (6 bases). Germline V gene lookup returns CDR1 SNHLY and CDR2 FYNNEI. The V and J ends lost 4 bases and 0 bases respectively, with 14 bases between them. CDR3 length: 16 amino acids. The CDR3 is CASSGGAGPSTDTQYF. CDR3 nucleotides: TGTGCCAGCAGTGGGGGCGCGGGGCCTAGCACAGATACGCAGTATTTT.

This CDR3 reads CASSSLTSGGNEQFF. DNA of the CDR3: TGTGCCAGCTCATCCCTGACTAGCGGGGGCAATGAGCAGTTCTTC. V gene TRBV18 combines with J gene TRBJ2-1; 12 bases are shared with TRBD2. The germline CDR1 and CDR2 sequences are KGHSH and LQKENI. The CDR3 is made up of 15 amino acids. Trimming cost V 5 bases and J 6 bases; bases outside gene matches: 5.

The chain employs TRBV7-8 and TRBJ1-5; the D gene is possibly TRBD1 (5 bases). This CDR3 has 14 residues. Trimming removed 1 base from V and 1 base from J, with 5 bases in between. CDR1 is SGHVS, CDR2 FQNEAQ, per germline. Here the CDR3 DNA reads TGTGCCAGCAGCTTAGACAGGAGCAATCAGCCCCAGCATTTT. Translation gives CASSLDRSNQPQHF.

In its sample, this clone was seen once. The chain uses TRBV19 and TRBJ2-5; D possibly corresponds to TRBD1 (5 bases). Trimming took 5 bases from V and 5 from J, leaving 9 bases between them. Germline CDR1 reads LNHDA; CDR2 reads SQIVND (reference sequence). The CDR3 is 12 amino acids. CDR3 DNA: TGTGCCAGTAGTCAGGGTGAGGAGACCCAGTACTTC. This codes for CASSQGEETQYF.

The chain employs TRBV28 and TRBJ1-2; tentatively, D is TRBD1 (5 bases). The CDR3 runs 13 residues. Trimming shortened V by 2 bases and J by 2 bases, and 6 bases separated the two germline ends. CDR1 and CDR2 from the germline V gene are MDHEN and SYDVKM. The CDR3 here is CASSLNRNYGYTF. The CDR3 region has the DNA TGTGCCAGCAGTTTAAACAGGAACTATGGCTACACCTTC.

This clone was counted a single time. The chain recombines TRBV4-1 with TRBJ2-7; TRBD2 matches at 13 bases. This CDR3 contains 17 residues. From germline, CDR1 is MGHRA and CDR2 YSYEKL. Trimming took 4 bases from V and 2 from J; bases not matched to a gene: 8. CDR3 amino acids: CASSPARTSGGTYEQYF. Written as DNA, the CDR3 is TGCGCCAGCAGCCCGGCGAGGACTAGCGGGGGAACCTACGAGCAGTACTTC.

This rearrangement joins TRBV3-1 (or the pseudogene TRBV3-2) to TRBJ2-7, with 11 bases that match TRBD2. The germline CDR1 and CDR2 sequences are LGHDT and YNNKEL (reference sequence). The CDR3 totals 14 residues. V shed 9 bases and J 2 bases; nucleotides not matched to a gene: 6. The chain's CDR3 is CASQLAGVPYEQYF. The CDR3 DNA is TGTGCCAGTCAACTAGCGGGAGTTCCCTACGAGCAGTACTTC.

V gene TRBV6-2 or TRBV6-3 combines with J gene TRBJ1-5; tentatively, D is TRBD1 (6 bases). In germline, CDR1 is MNHEY, CDR2 SVGEGT. The ends were cut back, 5 bases at V and 9 bases at J, with 20 bases in the middle. This CDR3 spans 15 amino acids. The CDR3 reads CASSRLTGSVWPQHF. In DNA, the CDR3 is TGTGCCAGCAGTCGCCTCACAGGGTCGGTCTGGCCCCAGCATTTT.

As DNA, the CDR3 is TGTGCCAGCAGCCGCACCGGACTAGCGGGAGATACGCAGTATTTT. Translated: CASSRTGLAGDTQYF. The gene calls are TRBV11-2 and TRBJ2-3, with 11 bases lining up with TRBD2. This CDR3 region has 15 residues. V dropped 5 bases and J dropped 5; count of bases not matched to a gene: 6. Germline assignment: CDR1 SGHAT and CDR2 FQNNGV.

Only one count was recorded for this clone. The chain carries TRBV28 and TRBJ1-5; no clear D. The germline CDR1 and CDR2 sequences are MDHEN and SYDVKM. The CDR3 consists of 15 residues. V was pared by 8 bases and J by 1 base, with 15 bases between. For the CDR3, the DNA is TGTGCCAGCGCGGAAGACCGTGGAAGCAATCAGCCCCAGCATTTT. Its translation is CASAEDRGSNQPQHF. Combining the CDR3 with reference TRBV28 and TRBJ1-5 gives the whole variable domain DVKVTQSSRYLVKRTGEKVFLECVQDMDHENMFWYRQDPGLGLRLIYFSYDVKMKEKGDIPEGYSVSREKKERFSLILESASTNQTSMYLCASAEDRGSNQPQHFGDGTRLSIL.